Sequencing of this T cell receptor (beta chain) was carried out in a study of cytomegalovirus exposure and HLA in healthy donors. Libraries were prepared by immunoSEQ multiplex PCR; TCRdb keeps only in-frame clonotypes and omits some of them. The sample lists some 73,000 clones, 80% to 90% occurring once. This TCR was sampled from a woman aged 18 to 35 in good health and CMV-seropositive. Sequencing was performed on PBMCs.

DNA for the CDR3: TGTGCCAGCAGCCCGAGGGGACTAGCGGGAGAAAATGAGCAGTTCTTC. It encodes CASSPRGLAGENEQFF. The J gene is TRBJ2-1, the V gene TRBV14, with 14 bases lining up with TRBD2. This CDR3 has 16 residues. Trimming removed 4 bases from V and 7 bases from J; junction bases left unmatched: 6. Per the germline V gene, CDR1 is SGHDN and CDR2 is FVKESK.